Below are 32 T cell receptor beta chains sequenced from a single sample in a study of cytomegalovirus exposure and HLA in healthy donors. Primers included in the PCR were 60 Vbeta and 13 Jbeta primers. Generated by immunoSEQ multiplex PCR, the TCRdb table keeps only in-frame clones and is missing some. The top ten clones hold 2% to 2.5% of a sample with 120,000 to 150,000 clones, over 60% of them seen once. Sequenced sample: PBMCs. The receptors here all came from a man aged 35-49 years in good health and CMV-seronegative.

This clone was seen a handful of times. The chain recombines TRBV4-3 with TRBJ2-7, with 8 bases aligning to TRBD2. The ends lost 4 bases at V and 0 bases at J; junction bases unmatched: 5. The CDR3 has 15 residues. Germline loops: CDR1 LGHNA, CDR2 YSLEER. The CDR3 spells CASSRASGSSYEQYF. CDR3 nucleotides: TGCGCCAGCAGCCGTGCCAGCGGGAGCTCCTACGAGCAGTACTTC.

Here the CDR3 DNA reads TGTGCCAGCAGTTCCACTGGTCTGCTAGCGCCACAAGAGACCCAGTACTTC. Encoded protein: CASSSTGLLAPQETQYF. V usage is TRBV28 and J usage is TRBJ2-5; tentatively, D is TRBD2 (6 bases). Per the germline V gene, CDR1 is MDHEN and CDR2 is SYDVKM. V lost 4 bases and J 2 bases, leaving 20 bases between the germline ends. The CDR3 contains 17 residues.

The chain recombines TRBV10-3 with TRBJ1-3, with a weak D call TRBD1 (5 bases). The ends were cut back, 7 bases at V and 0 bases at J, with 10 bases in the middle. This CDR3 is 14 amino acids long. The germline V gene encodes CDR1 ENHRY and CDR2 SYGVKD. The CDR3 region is CAITPGYSGNTIYF. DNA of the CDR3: TGTGCCATCACCCCAGGGTACTCTGGAAACACCATATATTTT.

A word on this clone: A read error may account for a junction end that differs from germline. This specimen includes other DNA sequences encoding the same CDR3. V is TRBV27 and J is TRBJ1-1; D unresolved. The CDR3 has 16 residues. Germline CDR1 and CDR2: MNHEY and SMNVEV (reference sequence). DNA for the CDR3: TGTGCCAGCAGTTTATCGATTGGGCAGTGGAACACTGAAGCTTTCTTC. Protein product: CASSLSIGQWNTEAFF.

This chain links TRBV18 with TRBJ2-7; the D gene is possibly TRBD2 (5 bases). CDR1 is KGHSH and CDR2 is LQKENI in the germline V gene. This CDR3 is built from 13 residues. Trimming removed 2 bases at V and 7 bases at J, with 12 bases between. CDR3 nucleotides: TGTGCCAGCTCACCAATAGTGGGCGGGGAGCAGTACTTC. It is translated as CASSPIVGGEQYF.

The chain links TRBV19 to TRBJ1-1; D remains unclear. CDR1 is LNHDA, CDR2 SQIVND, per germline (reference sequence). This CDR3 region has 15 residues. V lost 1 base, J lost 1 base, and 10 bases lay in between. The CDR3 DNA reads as TGTGCCAGTAGTATAGCGCTACAGCAGAACACTGAAGCTTTCTTT. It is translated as CASSIALQQNTEAFF.

The CDR3 here is CASTPSGGQGKGETQYF. CDR3 in DNA: TGTGCCAGTACCCCGAGCGGGGGGCAGGGGAAGGGAGAGACCCAGTACTTC. J is TRBJ2-5 and V is TRBV19; 9 bases agree with TRBD2. V gave up 7 bases and J gave up 4 bases; unmatched junction bases: 16. Germline CDR1 is LNHDA and CDR2 is SQIVND (reference sequence). The length of the CDR3 is 17 residues.

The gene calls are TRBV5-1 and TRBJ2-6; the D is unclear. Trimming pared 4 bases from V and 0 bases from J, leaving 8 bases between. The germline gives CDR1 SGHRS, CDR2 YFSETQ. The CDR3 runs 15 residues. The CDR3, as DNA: TGCGCCAGCAGCCTAGGATTCTCTGGGGCCAACGTCCTGACTTTC. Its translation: CASSLGFSGANVLTF. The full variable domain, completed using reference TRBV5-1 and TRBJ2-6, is KAGVTQTPRYLIKTRGQQVTLSCSPISGHRSVSWYQQTPGQGLQFLFEYFSETQRNKGNFPGRFSGRQFSNSRSEMNVSTLELGDSALYLCASSLGFSGANVLTFGAGSRLTVL.

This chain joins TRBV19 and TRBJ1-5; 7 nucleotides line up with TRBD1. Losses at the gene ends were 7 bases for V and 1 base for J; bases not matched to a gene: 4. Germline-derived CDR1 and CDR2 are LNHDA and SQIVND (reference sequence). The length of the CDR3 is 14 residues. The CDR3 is CASTQTGSNQPQHF. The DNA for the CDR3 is TGTGCCAGTACCCAGACAGGGAGCAATCAGCCCCAGCATTTT.

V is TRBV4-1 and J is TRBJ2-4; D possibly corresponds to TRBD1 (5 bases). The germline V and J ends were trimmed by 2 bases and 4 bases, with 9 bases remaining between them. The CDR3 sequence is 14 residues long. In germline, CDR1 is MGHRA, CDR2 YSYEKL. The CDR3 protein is CASSQYDSKNIQYF. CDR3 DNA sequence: TGCGCCAGCAGCCAATATGACAGTAAAAACATTCAGTACTTC.

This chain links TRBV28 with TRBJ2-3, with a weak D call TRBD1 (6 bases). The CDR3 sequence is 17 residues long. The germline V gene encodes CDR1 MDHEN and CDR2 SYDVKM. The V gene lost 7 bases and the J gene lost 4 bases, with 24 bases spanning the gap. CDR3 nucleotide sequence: TGTGCCAGCATTCCCAACTGGACAGATATGGGAGCAGATACGCAGTATTTT. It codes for CASIPNWTDMGADTQYF.

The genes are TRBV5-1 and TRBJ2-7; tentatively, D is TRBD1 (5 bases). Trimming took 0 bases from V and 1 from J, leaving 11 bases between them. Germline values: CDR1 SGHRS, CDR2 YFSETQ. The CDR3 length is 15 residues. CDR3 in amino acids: CASSLVPQGSYEQYF. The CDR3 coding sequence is TGCGCCAGCAGCTTGGTCCCCCAGGGTTCCTACGAGCAGTACTTC.

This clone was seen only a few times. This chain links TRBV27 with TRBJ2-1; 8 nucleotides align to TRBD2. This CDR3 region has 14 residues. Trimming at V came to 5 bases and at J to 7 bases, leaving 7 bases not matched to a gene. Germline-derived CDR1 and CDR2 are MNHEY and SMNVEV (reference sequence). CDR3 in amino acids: CASSTGGPGNEQFF. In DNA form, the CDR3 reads TGTGCCAGCAGTACGGGGGGGCCGGGTAATGAGCAGTTCTTC.

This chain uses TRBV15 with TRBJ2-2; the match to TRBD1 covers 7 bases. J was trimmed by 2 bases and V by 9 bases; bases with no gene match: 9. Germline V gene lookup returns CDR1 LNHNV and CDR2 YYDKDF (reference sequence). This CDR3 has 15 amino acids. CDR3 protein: CATKITGDNTGELFF. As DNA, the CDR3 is TGTGCCACGAAGATTACAGGGGATAACACCGGGGAGCTGTTTTTT.

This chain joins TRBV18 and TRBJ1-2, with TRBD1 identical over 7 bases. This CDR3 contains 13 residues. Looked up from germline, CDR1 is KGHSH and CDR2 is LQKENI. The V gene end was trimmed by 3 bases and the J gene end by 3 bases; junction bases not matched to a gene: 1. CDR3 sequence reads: CASSPGTDYGYTF. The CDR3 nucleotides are TGTGCCAGCTCACCCGGGACAGACTATGGCTACACCTTC.

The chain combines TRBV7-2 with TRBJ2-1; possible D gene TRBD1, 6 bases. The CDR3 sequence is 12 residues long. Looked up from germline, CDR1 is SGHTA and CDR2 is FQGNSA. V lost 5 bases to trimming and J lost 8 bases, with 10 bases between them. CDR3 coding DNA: TGTGCCAGCAGCCGGACAGTCGATGAGCAGTTCTTC. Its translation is CASSRTVDEQFF.

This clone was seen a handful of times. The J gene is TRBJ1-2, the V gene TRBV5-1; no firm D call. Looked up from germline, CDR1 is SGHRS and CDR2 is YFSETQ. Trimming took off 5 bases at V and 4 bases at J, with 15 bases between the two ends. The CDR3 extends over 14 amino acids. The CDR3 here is CASRAQGDGYGYTF. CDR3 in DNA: TGCGCCAGCAGGGCCCAAGGAGATGGCTATGGCTACACCTTC.

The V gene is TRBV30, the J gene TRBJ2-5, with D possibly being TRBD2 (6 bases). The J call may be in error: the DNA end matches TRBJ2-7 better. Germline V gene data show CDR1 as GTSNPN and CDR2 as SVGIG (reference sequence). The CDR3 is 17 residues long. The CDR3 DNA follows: TGTGCCTGGAGTGTGCGGCTTAGCAGTCTAGCGCGGCACGAGCAGTACTTC. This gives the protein CAWSVRLSSLARHEQYF.

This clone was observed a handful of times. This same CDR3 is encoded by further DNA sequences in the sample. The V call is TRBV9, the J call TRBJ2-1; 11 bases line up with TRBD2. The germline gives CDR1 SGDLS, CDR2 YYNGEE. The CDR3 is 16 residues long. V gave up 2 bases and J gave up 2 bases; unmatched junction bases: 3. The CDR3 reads CASSVLGLAAYNEQFF. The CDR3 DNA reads TGTGCCAGCAGCGTTCTGGGACTAGCGGCCTACAATGAGCAGTTCTTC.

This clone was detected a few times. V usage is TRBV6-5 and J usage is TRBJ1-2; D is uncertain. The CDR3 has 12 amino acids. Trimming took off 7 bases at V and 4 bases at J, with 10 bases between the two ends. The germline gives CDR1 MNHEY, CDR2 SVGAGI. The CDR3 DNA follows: TGTGCCAGCACCGACTCCCTCTATGGCTACACCTTC. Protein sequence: CASTDSLYGYTF.

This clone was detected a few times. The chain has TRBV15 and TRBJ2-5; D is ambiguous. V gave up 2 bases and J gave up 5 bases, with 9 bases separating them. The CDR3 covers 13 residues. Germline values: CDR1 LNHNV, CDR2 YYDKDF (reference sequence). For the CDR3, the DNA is TGTGCCACCAGCAGACCCGATGCGGAGACCCAGTACTTC. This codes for CATSRPDAETQYF. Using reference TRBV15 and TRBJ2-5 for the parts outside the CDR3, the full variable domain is DAMVIQNPRYQVTQFGKPVTLSCSQTLNHNVMYWYQQKSSQAPKLLFHYYDKDFNNEADTPDNFQSRRPNTSFCFLDIRSPGLGDTAMYLCATSRPDAETQYFGPGTRLLVL.

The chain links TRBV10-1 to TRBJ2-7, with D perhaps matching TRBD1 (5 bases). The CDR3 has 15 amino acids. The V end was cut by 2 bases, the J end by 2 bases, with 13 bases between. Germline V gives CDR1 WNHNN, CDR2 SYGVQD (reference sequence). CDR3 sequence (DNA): TGCGCCAGCAGTGAGAGTCCGACAGACCCCTACGAGCAGTACTTC. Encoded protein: CASSESPTDPYEQYF.

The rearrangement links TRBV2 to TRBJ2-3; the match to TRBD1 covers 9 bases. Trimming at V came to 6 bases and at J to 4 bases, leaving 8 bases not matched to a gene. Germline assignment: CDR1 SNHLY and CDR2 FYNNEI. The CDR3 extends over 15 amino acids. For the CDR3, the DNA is TGTGCCAGCAGGAACACAGGGGGCCTTGCAGATACGCAGTATTTT. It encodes CASRNTGGLADTQYF.

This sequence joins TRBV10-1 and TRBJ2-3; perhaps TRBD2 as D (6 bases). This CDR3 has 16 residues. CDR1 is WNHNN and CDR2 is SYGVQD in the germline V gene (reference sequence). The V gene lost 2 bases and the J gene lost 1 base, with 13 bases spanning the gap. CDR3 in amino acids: CASSEVGGIGTDTQYF. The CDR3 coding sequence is TGCGCCAGCAGTGAGGTAGGCGGGATTGGCACAGATACGCAGTATTTT.

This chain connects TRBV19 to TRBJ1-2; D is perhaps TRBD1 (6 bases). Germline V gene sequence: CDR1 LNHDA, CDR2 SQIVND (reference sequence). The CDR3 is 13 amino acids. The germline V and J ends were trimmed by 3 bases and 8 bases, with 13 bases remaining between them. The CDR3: CASSIQGIGGYTF. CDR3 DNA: TGTGCCAGTAGTATCCAGGGGATTGGAGGCTACACCTTC.

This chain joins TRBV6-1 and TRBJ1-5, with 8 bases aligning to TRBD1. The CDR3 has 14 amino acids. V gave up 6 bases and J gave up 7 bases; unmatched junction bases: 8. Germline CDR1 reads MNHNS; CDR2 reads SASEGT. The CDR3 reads CASSWTGSGQPQHF. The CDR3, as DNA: TGTGCCAGCAGCTGGACAGGGAGCGGACAGCCCCAGCATTTT.

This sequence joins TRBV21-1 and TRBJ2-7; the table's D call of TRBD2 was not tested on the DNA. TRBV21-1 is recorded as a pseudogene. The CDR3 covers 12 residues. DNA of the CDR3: TGTGCAAGGGAGAGGAACTCCTACGAGCAGTACTTC. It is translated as CARERNSYEQYF.

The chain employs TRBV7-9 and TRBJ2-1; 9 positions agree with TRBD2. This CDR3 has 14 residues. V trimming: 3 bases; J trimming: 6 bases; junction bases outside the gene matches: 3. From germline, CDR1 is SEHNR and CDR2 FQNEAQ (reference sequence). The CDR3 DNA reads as TGTGCCAGCAGCTTGGGACTAGCCGTCAATGAGCAGTTCTTC. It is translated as CASSLGLAVNEQFF.

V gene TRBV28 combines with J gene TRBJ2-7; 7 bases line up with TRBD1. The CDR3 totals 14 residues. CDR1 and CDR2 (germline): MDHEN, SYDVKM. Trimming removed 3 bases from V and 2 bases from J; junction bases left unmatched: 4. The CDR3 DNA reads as TGTGCCAGCAGTTTCGCGACAGGGACCTACGAGCAGTACTTC. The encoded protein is CASSFATGTYEQYF. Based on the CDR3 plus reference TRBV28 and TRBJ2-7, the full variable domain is DVKVTQSSRYLVKRTGEKVFLECVQDMDHENMFWYRQDPGLGLRLIYFSYDVKMKEKGDIPEGYSVSREKKERFSLILESASTNQTSMYLCASSFATGTYEQYFGPGTRLTVT.

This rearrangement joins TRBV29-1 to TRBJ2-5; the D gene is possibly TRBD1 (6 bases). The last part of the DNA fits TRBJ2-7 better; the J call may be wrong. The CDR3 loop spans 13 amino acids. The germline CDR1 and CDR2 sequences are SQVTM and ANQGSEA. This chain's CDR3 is CSVRGLGSYEQYF. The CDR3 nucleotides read TGCAGCGTTAGGGGGTTGGGGTCCTACGAGCAGTACTTC.

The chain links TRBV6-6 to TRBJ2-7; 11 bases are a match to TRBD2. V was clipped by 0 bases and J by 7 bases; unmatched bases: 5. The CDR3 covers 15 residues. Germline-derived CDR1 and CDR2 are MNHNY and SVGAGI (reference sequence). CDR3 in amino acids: CASSYSPSGGQEQYF. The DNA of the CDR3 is TGTGCCAGCAGTTACTCGCCTAGCGGGGGGCAGGAGCAGTACTTC.

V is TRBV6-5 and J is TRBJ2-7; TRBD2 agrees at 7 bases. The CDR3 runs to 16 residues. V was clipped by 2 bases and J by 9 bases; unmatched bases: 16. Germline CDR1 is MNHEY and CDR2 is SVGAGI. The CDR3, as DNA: TGTGCCAGCAGTTACGGCCCGGCGGGGGTGACTGGGTGGCAGTACTTC. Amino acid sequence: CASSYGPAGVTGWQYF.